These 28 T cell receptor beta chains came from one sample sequenced in a study of neurological immune-mediated disorders. A single record per CDR3 protein comes from TCRdb applying MiXCR to the 5' RACE reads. This table has around 44,000 distinct CDR3 sequences, over 2% appearing once. Sequencing was done on a sample of PBMCs. The source of these receptors is a man younger than 45 with multiple sclerosis.

This clonotype has at least ten counts. V usage is TRBV7-6 and J usage is TRBJ2-3; no clear D. CDR1 and CDR2 (germline): SGHVS, FNYEAQ. V was shortened by 5 bases and J by 0 bases, with 3 bases between the two germline ends. The CDR3 length is 12 residues. The CDR3 spells CASSLSTDTQYF. DNA for the CDR3: TGTGCCAGCAGCCTTAGCACAGATACGCAGTATTTT.

The chain employs TRBV6-1 and TRBJ2-7; no clear D gene. The CDR3 has 14 amino acids. Germline CDR1 is MNHNS and CDR2 is SASEGT. V lost 7 bases and J lost 2, with 15 bases in between. CDR3 coding DNA: TGTGCCAGCAACCGCCGTCAAATCACCTACGAGCAGTACTTC. It codes for CASNRRQITYEQYF.

This clonotype was counted ten times or more. The chain uses TRBV20-1 and TRBJ1-2, with 7 bases aligning to TRBD1. The germline CDR1 and CDR2 sequences are DFQATT and SNEGSKA (reference sequence). The CDR3 runs 13 residues. V lost 4 bases and J lost 5; bases outside the gene matches: 7. The CDR3, as DNA: TGCAGTGCTACGATGACAGGGCCTTATGGCTACACCTTC. Encoded protein: CSATMTGPYGYTF.

This clonotype showed up many times. This chain links TRBV4-3 with TRBJ2-6; the D gene could be TRBD1 or TRBD2 (5 bases each). The length of the CDR3 is 18 residues. Germline loops: CDR1 LGHNA, CDR2 YSLEER. V lost 1 base and J lost 0, with 13 bases in between. The CDR3 sequence is CASSQGGRTSSGANVLTF. CDR3 nucleotide sequence: TGCGCCAGCAGCCAAGGGGGACGGACCAGCTCTGGGGCCAACGTCCTGACTTTC.

This clonotype was seen ten or more times. V and J are TRBV5-1 and TRBJ2-7; 7 nucleotides agree with TRBD1. V lost 1 base, J lost 0 bases, and 10 bases stayed unmatched. Per the germline V gene, CDR1 is SGHRS and CDR2 is YFSETQ. This CDR3 is built from 17 residues. CDR3 sequence: CASSLSRSDRSSYEQYF. Here the CDR3 DNA reads TGCGCCAGCAGCTTGAGCCGGTCGGACAGGAGCTCCTACGAGCAGTACTTC.

This clonotype was seen repeatedly, ten times or more. The chain combines TRBV20-1 with TRBJ2-3; D might be TRBD2 (9 bases). The CDR3 has 17 residues. The V gene lost 5 bases and the J gene lost 0 bases, with 21 bases spanning the gap. Looked up from germline, CDR1 is DFQATT and CDR2 is SNEGSKA (reference sequence). CDR3 residues: CSASGGALAGSTDTQYF. As DNA, the CDR3 is TGCAGTGCTTCAGGGGGCGCGCTAGCGGGGAGCACAGATACGCAGTATTTT.

At least ten counts were recorded for this clonotype. J is TRBJ2-3 and V is TRBV20-1; D is ambiguous. This CDR3 comprises 11 residues. V lost 3 bases and J lost 14, with 15 bases in between. CDR1 is DFQATT, CDR2 SNEGSKA, per germline (reference sequence). CDR3 sequence reads: CSARGFQGLYF. The CDR3 DNA follows: TGCAGTGCTAGGGGCTTCCAAGGGCTGTATTTT.

CDR3 sequence reads: CASSHPGLAGATGDTQYF. The CDR3 region has the DNA TGTGCCAGCAGCCACCCGGGACTAGCGGGGGCTACAGGAGATACGCAGTATTTT. The chain uses TRBV3-1 and TRBJ2-3, with TRBD2 identical over 14 bases. Germline lookup yields CDR1 LGHDT and CDR2 YNNKEL (reference sequence). This CDR3 region has 18 residues. V lost 3 bases and J lost 5; bases outside the gene matches: 10.

Only a few counts were recorded for this clonotype. This chain uses TRBV29-1 with TRBJ2-1; D tentatively fits TRBD1 or TRBD2 (5 bases each). Germline V gene sequence: CDR1 SQVTM, CDR2 ANQGSEA. The CDR3 sequence is 12 residues long. Trimming removed 3 bases from V and 9 bases from J, with 12 bases in between. As DNA, the CDR3 is TGCAGCGTTGATGGGGGTTTGACTGAGCAGTTCTTC. Translating gives CSVDGGLTEQFF.

This clonotype was observed at least ten times. The chain is built from TRBV18 and TRBJ2-5, with D maybe TRBD1 (6 bases). Germline V lookup: CDR1 KGHSH, CDR2 LQKENI. V lost 6 bases, J lost 9 bases, and 17 bases lay in between. The CDR3 is 13 residues long. CDR3 region: CASSQGTPASQYF. The CDR3 region has the DNA TGTGCCAGCTCCCAGGGGACACCTGCGTCCCAGTACTTC.

This clonotype was counted at least ten times. The rearrangement links TRBV6-2 or TRBV6-3 to TRBJ2-7; D is perhaps TRBD2 (7 bases). This CDR3 spans 15 amino acids. Germline assignment: CDR1 MNHEY and CDR2 SVGEGT. V lost 10 bases, J lost 0 bases, and 19 bases lay in between. CDR3 in DNA: TGTGCCACCGGGGGTGGCGGGGGCCTCTCCTACGAGCAGTACTTC. Its translation is CATGGGGGLSYEQYF.

This clonotype has ten or more counts. The chain employs TRBV20-1 and TRBJ2-4; unclear D gene. Germline CDR1 and CDR2: DFQATT and SNEGSKA (reference sequence). Trimming removed 6 bases at V and 10 bases at J, with 16 bases between. The CDR3 sequence is 12 residues long. CDR3 residues: CSAPRGLSIQYF. The CDR3 DNA reads TGCAGTGCCCCCCGTGGCCTAAGTATTCAGTACTTC.

This clonotype was detected many times. The chain has TRBV12-3 or TRBV12-4 and TRBJ1-1; no firm D call. V lost 3 bases, J lost 0 bases, and 8 bases lay in between. The CDR3 runs 14 residues. CDR3 DNA: TGTGCCAGCAGTTTCGTCACGGTGAACACTGAAGCTTTCTTT. Its protein is CASSFVTVNTEAFF.

The sample holds many counts of this clonotype. The chain employs TRBV4-3 and TRBJ2-1; no reliable D call. Germline CDR1 reads LGHNA; CDR2 reads YSLEER. Trimming cost V 0 bases and J 9 bases, with 12 bases left between them. The CDR3 runs to 14 residues. Here the CDR3 reads CASSQDNLGGEQFF. The CDR3 DNA reads as TGCGCCAGCAGCCAAGACAACCTTGGTGGTGAGCAGTTCTTC.

This clonotype was counted at least ten times. At one boundary the junction diverges from the germline segment, which might be a read error. V gene TRBV5-1 combines with J gene TRBJ1-6, with D unresolved. Germline CDR1 SGHRS, CDR2 YFSETQ. The CDR3 extends over 14 amino acids. The CDR3 nucleotides are TGCGCCAGCACCTTGGAGATCGGCAATTCACCCCTCCACTTT. Its translation is CASTLEIGNSPLHF.

This clonotype was seen a handful of times. This chain uses TRBV6-1 with TRBJ2-6; 7 bases line up with TRBD2. There are 15 residues in the CDR3. Germline V gene lookup returns CDR1 MNHNS and CDR2 SASEGT. The CDR3 nucleotides are TGTGCTGGGAGGGCAGGCGGTTCTGGGGCCAACGTCCTGACTTTC. It translates to CAGRAGGSGANVLTF.

This clonotype was observed many times. This chain links TRBV20-1 with TRBJ2-5, with unresolved D. The germline V gene encodes CDR1 DFQATT and CDR2 SNEGSKA (reference sequence). Trimming pared 5 bases from V and 4 bases from J, leaving 8 bases between. This CDR3 has 11 amino acids. CDR3 DNA: TGCAGTGCTTGGACGGGAGAGACCCAGTACTTC. As protein: CSAWTGETQYF.

The sample holds a few counts of this clonotype. A read error may explain this, as a much larger clone is one base away. The CDR3 does not close with the conserved phenylalanine or tryptophan, likely indicating a read error. The DNA is omitted, as the CDR3 cannot be located on it reliably, and the CDR3 follows TCRdb's listing. The rearrangement links TRBV7-9 to TRBJ2-1; the DNA was not compared with TRBD1, the D call given in the table. Germline loops: CDR1 SEHNR, CDR2 FQNEAQ (reference sequence). Termini included, the CDR3 measures 13 amino acids. This chain's CDR3 is CASSLAEGQGYFC.

This clonotype was seen repeatedly, ten times or more. V and J are TRBV15 and TRBJ2-7; 9 bases align to TRBD1. This CDR3 comprises 17 residues. With 0 bases clipped from V and 1 base from J, the junction kept 7 bases outside the gene matches. Germline lookup yields CDR1 LNHNV and CDR2 YYDKDF (reference sequence). CDR3 amino acids: CATSRDLGGQGSYEQYF. CDR3 nucleotides: TGTGCCACCAGCAGAGATTTGGGGGGACAGGGTTCCTACGAGCAGTACTTC. The entire variable domain, with the rest obtained from reference TRBV15 and TRBJ2-7, is as follows: DAMVIQNPRYQVTQFGKPVTLSCSQTLNHNVMYWYQQKSSQAPKLLFHYYDKDFNNEADTPDNFQSRRPNTSFCFLDIRSPGLGDTAMYLCATSRDLGGQGSYEQYFGPGTRLTVT.

This clonotype was recorded many times. V gene TRBV7-3 combines with J gene TRBJ1-1; no clear D. Between the trimmed V and J ends, which lost 0 bases and 3 bases, there was a span of 8 bases. The CDR3 length is 14 residues. Germline lookup yields CDR1 SGHTA and CDR2 FQGTGA. In nucleotides, the CDR3 is TGTGCCAGCAGCTTAACGGACGGGTACACTGAAGCTTTCTTT. This gives the protein CASSLTDGYTEAFF.

This clonotype was detected ten times or more. This chain joins TRBV5-1 and TRBJ2-3, with 7 bases fitting TRBD1. The CDR3 spans 15 residues. Germline V gene lookup returns CDR1 SGHRS and CDR2 YFSETQ. Trimming took 3 bases from V and 5 from J; bases not matched to a gene: 9. In DNA form, the CDR3 reads TGCGCCAGCAGCTCCTGGGGGACAGATCAAGATACGCAGTATTTT. Its protein product is CASSSWGTDQDTQYF.

Ten or more counts support this clonotype. The CDR3 DNA is TGCAGTGTTCAAGGAGTGGGGTACAATCAGCCCCAGCATTTT. It yields the protein CSVQGVGYNQPQHF. The gene calls are TRBV20-1 and TRBJ1-5; D is undetermined. The germline V gene encodes CDR1 DFQATT and CDR2 SNEGSKA (reference sequence). This CDR3 comprises 14 residues. Trimming took off 7 bases at V and 3 bases at J, with 16 bases between the two ends.

The genes are TRBV19 and TRBJ2-1; 10 positions agree with TRBD2. V trimming: 5 bases; J trimming: 6 bases; junction bases outside the gene matches: 10. Germline V gives CDR1 LNHDA, CDR2 SQIVND (reference sequence). The length of the CDR3 is 16 residues. The CDR3 reads CASSPAAGGPVNEQFF. CDR3 sequence (DNA): TGTGCCAGTAGTCCCGCAGCGGGAGGGCCGGTCAATGAGCAGTTCTTC.

This clonotype was picked up many times. CDR3 nucleotides: TGTGCCAGCAGCGTGATGAACACCGGGGAGCTGTTTTTT. Residues: CASSVMNTGELFF. This chain connects TRBV9 to TRBJ2-2; D is unresolved. The V gene's germline CDR1 is SGDLS and CDR2 YYNGEE. Trimming cost V 2 bases and J 1 base, with 3 bases left between them. The CDR3 totals 13 residues.

The V call is TRBV29-1, the J call TRBJ2-2; D unclear. This CDR3 spans 12 amino acids. Germline CDR1 and CDR2: SQVTM and ANQGSEA. The V gene lost 4 bases and the J gene lost 4 bases, with 7 bases spanning the gap. This chain's CDR3 is CSVVRSTGELFF. For the CDR3, the DNA is TGCAGCGTTGTGCGCAGCACCGGGGAGCTGTTTTTT.

This clonotype was seen repeatedly, ten times or more. The chain combines TRBV11-2 with TRBJ2-7, with D possibly being TRBD1 (5 bases). Looked up from germline, CDR1 is SGHAT and CDR2 is FQNNGV. V lost 5 bases and J 3 bases, leaving 17 bases between the germline ends. The length of the CDR3 is 15 residues. CDR3 nucleotide sequence: TGTGCCAGCAGCCCCTGGACAAGCTCCTACTACGAGCAGTACTTC. Encoded protein: CASSPWTSSYYEQYF.

This clonotype was recorded many times. The V gene is TRBV7-8, the J gene TRBJ2-7; D is undetermined. Trimming stripped 1 base from V and 3 bases from J, with 16 bases between. Germline loops: CDR1 SGHVS, CDR2 FQNEAQ. The CDR3 totals 16 residues. The CDR3 sequence is CASSLGVTDRFYEQYF. CDR3 coding DNA: TGTGCCAGCAGCTTAGGGGTAACAGACCGCTTCTACGAGCAGTACTTC.

This clonotype has a count of ten or more. The chain links TRBV5-1 to TRBJ1-6; D perhaps matches TRBD1 (6 bases). The CDR3 sequence is 13 residues long. Between the trimmed V and J ends, which lost 5 bases and 8 bases, there was a span of 11 bases. Germline CDR1 SGHRS, CDR2 YFSETQ. In DNA, the CDR3 is TGCGCCAGCAGTTCAACAGGGTATTCACCCCTCCACTTT. Amino acids: CASSSTGYSPLHF.